One sample yielded the 2 T cell receptor beta chains listed below, sequenced in a study of blood T cell repertoires in COVID-19. Profiling relied on immunoSEQ multiplex PCR, and the TCRdb table lists in-frame clones only, not all of them. Of fewer than 350,000 clones detected, 70% to 90% appear once; the ten largest clones hold about 1.9%. The sequenced material came from peripheral blood. Every receptor here comes from a woman younger than 45 who had recovered from COVID-19.

The chain joins TRBV28 to TRBJ2-2, with 7 nucleotides matching TRBD1. Germline trimming cut 6 bases from V and 2 bases from J; bases unmatched to any gene: 9. Germline CDR1 is MDHEN and CDR2 is SYDVKM. The CDR3 covers 16 residues. CDR3 region: CASRQDRSRNTGELFF. CDR3 coding DNA: TGTGCCAGCAGACAGGACAGGAGTAGAAACACCGGGGAGCTGTTTTTT.

This chain uses TRBV27 with TRBJ1-1, with D hard to call. Germline CDR1 reads MNHEY; CDR2 reads SMNVEV (reference sequence). The CDR3 loop spans 13 amino acids. V lost 3 bases and J 4 bases, leaving 9 bases between the germline ends. The CDR3 DNA reads as TGTGCCAGCAGTTTCTGGGGAGGCACTGAAGCTTTCTTT. Translation gives CASSFWGGTEAFF.